This TCR beta chain emerged from a study of STAT3 mutations in large granular lymphocyte leukemia. General observations from the study: Every T-LGLL patient had at least one immunodominant TCRbeta clonotype.

Assay used: immunoSEQ multiplex PCR; TCRdb lists only in-frame clones, some missing. Of approximately 5,900 clones listed, roughly 88% are singletons. The CDR3 sequence is 15 residues long. Germline values: CDR1 PRHDT, CDR2 FYEKMQ (reference sequence). V lost 3 bases to trimming and J lost 4 bases; unmatched junction nucleotides: 8. This clone was observed a few times. Its antigen remains unknown. This sequence joins TRBV13 and TRBJ2-7, with TRBD1 identical over 8 bases. The sequence derives from a human donor with T large granular lymphocyte leukemia. Some clones in this sample may be carry-over from other donors' samples. Material: PBMCs. The CDR3 loop reads CASSFADDRGYEQYF. The CDR3 region has the DNA TGTGCCAGCAGCTTCGCTGACGACAGGGGTTACGAGCAGTACTTC.